Detailed here is one TCR beta chain. The sample belongs to a study of CD8+CD57+ T cells in acquired aplastic anemia. Study-wide context: The DNA of sorted CD4+ and CD8+ cells averaged around 3 ug.

TCR beta VDJ and CDR3 were profiled, and genomic DNA was the template. MiXCR was run by TCRdb on the reads, yielding one entry per CDR3 protein. The sample consists of 200,000 or so distinct CDR3 sequences, approximately 48% of them appearing once. Trimming pared 6 bases from V and 3 bases from J, leaving 15 bases between. The V gene's germline CDR1 is KGHSH and CDR2 LQKENI. The CDR3 spans 14 residues. For sequencing, patients were chosen who had shown expansion of CD8+CD57+ cells by flow cytometry. V gene TRBV18 combines with J gene TRBJ2-7; no reliable D call. Sequenced: sorted CD4+, CD8+, or CD8+CD57+ T cells (not recorded which) from PBMCs. The receptor comes from a human donor with aplastic anemia. The CDR3 sequence: CASSRTASIYEQYF. The DNA for the CDR3 is TGTGCCAGCTCCCGCACAGCGTCGATCTACGAGCAGTACTTC.